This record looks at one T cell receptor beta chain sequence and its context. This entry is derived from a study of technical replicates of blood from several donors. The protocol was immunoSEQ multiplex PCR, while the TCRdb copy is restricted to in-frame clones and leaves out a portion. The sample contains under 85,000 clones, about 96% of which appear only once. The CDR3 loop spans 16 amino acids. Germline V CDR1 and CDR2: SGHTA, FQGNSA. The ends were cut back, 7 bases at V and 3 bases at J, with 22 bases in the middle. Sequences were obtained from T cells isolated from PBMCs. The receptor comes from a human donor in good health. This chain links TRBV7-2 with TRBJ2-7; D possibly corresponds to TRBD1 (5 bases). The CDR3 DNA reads TGTGCCAGCACCTCAGCTTATGCCCCACAGGTCTACGAGCAGTACTTC. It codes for CASTSAYAPQVYEQYF.